One and the same sample provided the 8 T cell receptor beta chains below, sequenced in a study of human T cells and chemical hapten exposure (dated by TCRdb to 2020 to 2022). In the paper's terms, the time point label means: pre-sensitization, week 0. What the treatment or condition label conveys for this sample: therapeutic diphenylcyclopropenone sensitization with weekly scalp DPC. Libraries were built with RACE. Sequencing instrument: NextSeq 500. TCRdb's own reprocessing of the public reads used fastp at Q25 and MiXCR and kept productive beta chains. Identical CDR3 protein sequences are pooled into one entry, listed with their most common genes and DNA. The sample table records some 360,000 distinct CDR3 sequences; 5.1% of these occur just once. The ten most abundant clones make up approximately 2.8% of the sample. The source material was whole blood, sampled in connection with sensitization to the hapten diphenylcyclopropenone (DPC). The source is a woman aged 45-65 years with alopecia areata. Some clones in this sample may be carry-over from other donors' samples.

This clonotype was counted many times. The V and J genes are TRBV29-1 and TRBJ2-1; 8 bases map to TRBD2. Germline values: CDR1 SQVTM, CDR2 ANQGSEA. The CDR3 has 15 residues. Trimming cost V 5 bases and J 0 bases; bases outside gene matches: 6. Here the CDR3 reads CSVPSGSSSYNEQFF. In DNA, the CDR3 is TGCAGCGTTCCTAGCGGGTCGAGCTCCTACAATGAGCAGTTCTTC.

The table lists this clonotype with many counts. This rearrangement joins TRBV12-3 or TRBV12-4 to TRBJ2-1; D remains ambiguous. This CDR3 comprises 13 residues. Trimming stripped 3 bases from V and 6 bases from J, with 9 bases between. CDR3 DNA: TGTGCCAGCAGTTTGGCAGGTCTCAATGAGCAGTTCTTC. Protein: CASSLAGLNEQFF.

This clonotype has a count of ten or more. This chain uses TRBV2 with TRBJ2-7; TRBD1 matches 9 bases. Losses at the gene ends were 5 bases for V and 1 base for J; bases not matched to a gene: 6. Germline V gene data show CDR1 as SNHLY and CDR2 as FYNNEI. This CDR3 region has 15 residues. DNA for the CDR3: TGTGCCAGCAGTCGACAGGGGGGTAGGTCCTACGAGCAGTACTTC. As protein: CASSRQGGRSYEQYF.

This rearrangement joins TRBV11-2 to TRBJ1-2; D gene uncertain. Germline V gene data show CDR1 as SGHAT and CDR2 as FQNNGV. This CDR3 comprises 13 residues. Trimming removed 0 bases at V and 6 bases at J, with 8 bases between. In DNA form, the CDR3 reads TGTGCCAGCAGCTTAGAAATGGAGGATGGCTACACCTTC. It translates to CASSLEMEDGYTF.

At least ten counts were recorded for this clonotype. The chain recombines TRBV12-5 with TRBJ2-7; either TRBD1 or TRBD2 may supply D (5 bases each). V was cut by 3 bases and J by 3 bases, with 18 bases left in between. The CDR3 runs to 16 residues. Germline CDR1 LGHNT, CDR2 FRNRAP. CDR3 region: CASGFLGTAIFYEQYF. Written as DNA, the CDR3 is TGTGCTAGTGGTTTTTTAGGGACGGCTATTTTCTACGAGCAGTACTTC.

The chain joins TRBV10-3 to TRBJ2-4; D perhaps matches TRBD2 (5 bases). The CDR3 consists of 17 residues. The germline V and J ends were trimmed by 3 bases and 0 bases, with 15 bases remaining between them. Per germline, CDR1 ENHRY and CDR2 SYGVKD. The CDR3: CAISEEGPNLAKNIQYF. In DNA form, the CDR3 reads TGTGCCATCAGTGAAGAGGGCCCAAACCTAGCCAAAAACATTCAGTACTTC.

With respect to this clonotype: A single base separates this from a much larger clone, so it may be a read error. As DNA, the CDR3 is TGCGCCAGCAGCCAAGAGGGGGGTCGGTCACCCCTCGACTTT. Residues: CASSQEGGRSPLDF. The chain couples TRBV4-1 to TRBJ1-6, with D possibly TRBD1 on 5 matching bases. Germline CDR1 is MGHRA and CDR2 is YSYEKL. The CDR3 consists of 14 residues.

V usage is TRBV25-1 and J usage is TRBJ1-6; 8 bases are shared with TRBD1. The CDR3 spans 15 residues. Per germline, CDR1 MGHDK and CDR2 SYGVNS. Trimming cost V 4 bases and J 6 bases; bases outside gene matches: 5. The CDR3 sequence is CASSVTGGFNSPLHF. CDR3 DNA sequence: TGTGCCAGCAGTGTCACAGGGGGTTTTAATTCACCCCTCCACTTT.